These 8 T cell receptor beta chains originate from one sample sequenced in a study of OX40 agonist ivuxolimab in advanced cancers. Sequencing used immunoSEQ multiplex PCR; TCRdb keeps in-frame clones, though not all of them. In the table there are just under 45,000 clones, less than 85% of which are singletons. Specimen: CD4+ or CD8+ T cells sorted from blood, collected in a trial of the OX40 agonist ivuxolimab. The receptors come from an adult with an advanced solid tumor such as melanoma, head and neck, liver or kidney cancer.

The V call is TRBV7-9, the J call TRBJ2-2; 7 nucleotides match TRBD1. The V and J ends lost 1 base and 5 bases, in that order; junction bases with no gene match: 4. The germline V gene encodes CDR1 SEHNR and CDR2 FQNEAQ (reference sequence). This CDR3 spans 15 amino acids. Written as DNA, the CDR3 is TGTGCCAGCAGCTTAGGGACAGGCAGTACCGGGGAGCTGTTTTTT. Residues: CASSLGTGSTGELFF.

The chain links TRBV30 to TRBJ2-3; TRBD2 matches at 7 bases. Trimming took 0 bases from V and 1 from J; bases not matched to a gene: 1. Germline V lookup: CDR1 GTSNPN, CDR2 SVGIG (reference sequence). CDR3 length: 14 amino acids. The CDR3 loop reads CAWSVRGGTDTQYF. In DNA form, the CDR3 reads TGTGCCTGGAGTGTACGGGGGGGCACAGATACGCAGTATTTT.

This clone was counted once. Other DNA sequences within the sample encode an identical CDR3. Here the CDR3 DNA reads TGTGCCACCAGCAGAGATTTGGCCTACGAGCAGTACTTC. Translated: CATSRDLAYEQYF. This chain links TRBV15 with TRBJ2-7; no firm D call. This CDR3 contains 13 residues. The germline V and J ends were trimmed by 0 bases and 2 bases, with 5 bases remaining between them. Germline CDR1 is LNHNV and CDR2 is YYDKDF (reference sequence).

The chain links TRBV7-2 to TRBJ2-7, with D tentatively TRBD2 (6 bases). CDR1 SGHTA and CDR2 FQGNSA come from the germline V gene. V gave up 3 bases and J gave up 4 bases, with 16 bases separating them. There are 15 residues in the CDR3. The DNA for the CDR3 is TGTGCCAGCAGCTTGAGGGACGGCGGGATATACGAGCAGTACTTC. Residues: CASSLRDGGIYEQYF.

The J gene is TRBJ2-7, the V gene TRBV5-1, with no clear D. Between the trimmed V and J ends, which lost 0 bases and 4 bases, there was a span of 17 bases. The CDR3 runs to 16 residues. Per germline, CDR1 SGHRS and CDR2 YFSETQ. DNA for the CDR3: TGCGCCAGCAGCTTGGCGCCCAACAAGAAGCATTACGAGCAGTACTTC. Translating gives CASSLAPNKKHYEQYF.

J is TRBJ2-3 and V is TRBV5-1, with 8 nucleotides matching TRBD2. The CDR3 consists of 16 residues. Germline CDR1 and CDR2: SGHRS and YFSETQ. Germline trimming cut 4 bases from V and 3 bases from J; bases unmatched to any gene: 10. The CDR3 here is CASSPGGGLSTDTQYF. The CDR3 DNA sequence: TGCGCCAGCAGCCCGGGAGGGGGGCTGAGTACAGATACGCAGTATTTT.

This clone showed up just once. The chain couples TRBV4-3 to TRBJ2-7; the D is unclear. The CDR3 is 14 residues long. The V and J ends lost 0 bases and 2 bases respectively, with 8 bases between them. Germline values: CDR1 LGHNA, CDR2 YSLEER. The CDR3 protein is CASSQDYSTYEQYF. CDR3 in DNA: TGCGCCAGCAGCCAAGACTACAGTACCTACGAGCAGTACTTC.

The J gene is TRBJ1-6, the V gene TRBV28; D might be TRBD1 (5 bases). V gave up 2 bases and J gave up 6 bases, with 11 bases separating them. CDR1 is MDHEN and CDR2 is SYDVKM in the germline V gene. The CDR3 loop spans 15 amino acids. This CDR3 reads CASSLRDRFNSPLHF. CDR3 nucleotides: TGTGCCAGCAGTTTAAGGGACCGATTTAATTCACCCCTCCACTTT.